Below are 14 T cell receptor beta chains sequenced from a single sample in a study of regulatory T cells in long-lasting Graves disease. The time point: newly diagnosed GD, antithyroid drugs for less than 3 months. There was RNA extracted from PBMCs, and the TCR library was made from it. For TCR beta, libraries came from iRepertoire HTBI primers and Arm-PCR of CDR3 regions. MiXCR, run by TCRdb on the multiplex PCR reads, gives a single entry per CDR3 protein. The sample yields some 220,000 distinct CDR3 sequences, approximately 18% seen once. The sample was also linked to a second study, of T cells in Graves' hyperthyroidism and ophthalmopathy.

This sample comprised peripheral blood mononuclear cells (PBMCs), obtained at new diagnosis, from a patient treated with antithyroid drugs. These receptors all stem from a woman aged 25-40 years with Graves disease.

The CDR3 DNA sequence: TGTGCCAGCAGCTTAGCCGACAGATACAATGAGCAGTTCTTC. Encoded protein: CASSLADRYNEQFF. The chain couples TRBV11-2 to TRBJ2-1; tentatively, D is TRBD1 (5 bases). The V end was cut by 1 base, the J end by 4 bases, with 8 bases between. This CDR3 contains 14 residues. The germline V gene encodes CDR1 SGHAT and CDR2 FQNNGV.

There are a few counts of this clonotype. A much larger clonotype is one base distant, so this may be a read error. The chain couples TRBV11-2 to TRBJ2-7; 9 bases map to TRBD2. J lost 1 base, V lost 1 base, and 14 bases had no gene match. The CDR3 extends over 19 amino acids. Germline CDR1 reads SGHAT; CDR2 reads FQNNGV. CDR3 nucleotide sequence: TGTGCCAGCAGCTTAGCTAGGGTAGCGGGGGTCTCCCCGTCCTACGAGCAGTACTTC. As protein: CASSLARVAGVSPSYEQYF.

This clonotype has ten or more counts. This sequence joins TRBV28 and TRBJ1-6; D is perhaps TRBD1 (6 bases). Germline CDR1 MDHEN, CDR2 SYDVKM. The CDR3 covers 14 residues. Trimming removed 6 bases at V and 7 bases at J, with 13 bases between. CDR3 protein: CASSPYRVNSPLHF. In DNA form, the CDR3 reads TGTGCCAGCAGCCCATACAGGGTCAATTCACCCCTCCACTTT.

Notes on this clonotype: In this CDR3 the conserved last residue, phenylalanine or tryptophan, is missing, so a read error is likely. This chain links TRBV5-1 with TRBJ1-4, with D possibly being TRBD1 (5 bases). Per germline, CDR1 SGHRS and CDR2 YFSETQ. The CDR3 covers 14 residues. The DNA for the CDR3 is TGCGCCAGCAGTTTGGCGGTCGGGGGTGAAAAACTGTTTTCT. Residues: CASSLAVGGEKLFS.

This clonotype has at least ten counts. V usage is TRBV20-1 and J usage is TRBJ1-1; D not resolved. This CDR3 spans 14 amino acids. V was clipped by 2 bases and J by 4 bases, with 14 bases between them. Germline lookup yields CDR1 DFQATT and CDR2 SNEGSKA (reference sequence). CDR3 nucleotides: TGCAGTGCTAGATCGATCGGGTATGGCACTGAAGCTTTCTTT. As protein: CSARSIGYGTEAFF.

Notes on this clonotype: A far larger clone is just one base off, so this is likely a read error. This is likely a read error, given that the CDR3 carries no conserved phenylalanine or tryptophan at its end. The chain is built from TRBV11-2 and TRBJ1-6, with D possibly TRBD1 on 6 matching bases. The germline gives CDR1 SGHAT, CDR2 FQNNGV. The CDR3 covers 14 residues. Trimming shortened V by 6 bases and J by 9 bases, and 15 bases separated the two germline ends. The chain's CDR3 is CASSPGVGGSPLHY. Written as DNA, the CDR3 is TGTGCCAGCAGTCCAGGGGTAGGGGGTTCACCCCTCCACTAT.

This clonotype was picked up many times. The chain couples TRBV29-1 to TRBJ2-1, with D perhaps being TRBD1 or TRBD2 (5 bases each). This CDR3 has 14 amino acids. Trimming left V 6 bases short and J 2 bases short, with 14 bases between. The germline V gene has CDR1 SQVTM and CDR2 ANQGSEA. For the CDR3, the DNA is TGCAGCGTCGTCGGGACCCAAACCTACAATGAGCAGTTCTTC. Encoded protein: CSVVGTQTYNEQFF.

This clonotype was recorded at least ten times. The gene calls are TRBV27 and TRBJ2-1; 10 nucleotides match TRBD2. Unmatched junction bases numbered 0, after V lost 6 bases and J lost 4 bases. The length of the CDR3 is 13 residues. Germline V gene sequence: CDR1 MNHEY, CDR2 SMNVEV (reference sequence). The CDR3 loop is CASRLAGYNEQFF. CDR3 sequence (DNA): TGTGCCAGCAGACTAGCGGGGTACAATGAGCAGTTCTTC.

This clonotype has at least ten counts. The chain recombines TRBV24-1 with TRBJ2-6, with 7 bases fitting TRBD2. Germline CDR1 is KGHDR and CDR2 is SFDVKD. The junction had 8 bases not matched to a gene; V was cut back by 4 bases and J by 0 bases. This CDR3 is 18 amino acids long. As DNA, the CDR3 is TGTGCCACCAGTGAACACCCTCCGGGGGGCTCTGGGGCCAACGTCCTGACTTTC. It encodes CATSEHPPGGSGANVLTF.

This chain joins TRBV12-5 and TRBJ2-1; 12 bases line up with TRBD2. Germline V gives CDR1 LGHNT, CDR2 FRNRAP. This CDR3 comprises 16 residues. Losses at the gene ends were 7 bases for V and 7 bases for J; bases not matched to a gene: 11. CDR3 nucleotide sequence: TGTGCTAGTGCCCTACGACTAGCGGGAGTGGGGAATGAGCAGTTCTTC. Its protein product is CASALRLAGVGNEQFF.

This clonotype occurred many times. V gene TRBV7-3 combines with J gene TRBJ2-7; tentatively, D is TRBD1 (5 bases). The CDR3 runs 13 residues. V gave up 2 bases and J gave up 4 bases, with 9 bases separating them. Germline V gene sequence: CDR1 SGHTA, CDR2 FQGTGA. CDR3 region: CASSLDSFYEQYF. The CDR3 DNA sequence: TGTGCCAGCAGCTTAGACAGTTTTTACGAGCAGTACTTC.

The chain employs TRBV27 and TRBJ2-2; 7 bases are a match to TRBD2. The CDR3 spans 16 residues. After removal of 7 bases from V and 4 bases from J, the junction contained 12 bases not matched to a gene. Germline CDR1 is MNHEY and CDR2 is SMNVEV (reference sequence). The CDR3 sequence is CASTYWGGGRTGELFF. The DNA for the CDR3 is TGTGCCAGCACTTATTGGGGGGGGGGTCGCACCGGGGAGCTGTTTTTT.

This clonotype was counted many times. V is TRBV19 and J is TRBJ1-1, with TRBD1 identical over 7 bases. Looked up from germline, CDR1 is LNHDA and CDR2 is SQIVND (reference sequence). With 2 bases clipped from V and 4 bases from J, the junction kept 7 bases outside the gene matches. The CDR3 loop spans 15 amino acids. In nucleotides, the CDR3 is TGTGCCAGTAGTATACAGGGGGTTGGGGTCACTGAAGCTTTCTTT. Translating it yields CASSIQGVGVTEAFF.

Concerning this clonotype itself: This likely stems from a read error, as it lies one base from a far larger clone. This chain joins TRBV6-9 and TRBJ2-7; D is tentatively TRBD1 or TRBD2 (6 bases each). Trimming took off 3 bases at V and 6 bases at J, with 21 bases between the two ends. This CDR3 contains 16 residues. From germline, CDR1 is MNHGY and CDR2 SVAAGI. The DNA of the CDR3 is TGTGCCAGCAGTTACTCGAAGGGGGGTTGGTCCCTCGAGCAGTACTTC. Protein product: CASSYSKGGWSLEQYF.